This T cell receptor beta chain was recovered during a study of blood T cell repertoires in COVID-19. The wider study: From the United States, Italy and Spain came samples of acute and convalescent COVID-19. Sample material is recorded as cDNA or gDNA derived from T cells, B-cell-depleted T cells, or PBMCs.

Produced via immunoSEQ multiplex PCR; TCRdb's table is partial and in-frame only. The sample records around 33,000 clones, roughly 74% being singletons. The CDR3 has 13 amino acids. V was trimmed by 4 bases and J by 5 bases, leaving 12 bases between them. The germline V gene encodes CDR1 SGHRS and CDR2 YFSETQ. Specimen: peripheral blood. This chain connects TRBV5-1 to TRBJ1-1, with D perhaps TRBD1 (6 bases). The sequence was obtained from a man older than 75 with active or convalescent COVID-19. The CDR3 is CASSPGQWTEAFF. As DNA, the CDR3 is TGCGCCAGCAGCCCCGGACAGTGGACTGAAGCTTTCTTT. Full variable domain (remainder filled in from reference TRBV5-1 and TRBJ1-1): KAGVTQTPRYLIKTRGQQVTLSCSPISGHRSVSWYQQTPGQGLQFLFEYFSETQRNKGNFPGRFSGRQFSNSRSEMNVSTLELGDSALYLCASSPGQWTEAFFGQGTRLTVV.